This entry describes one T cell receptor (beta chain). Its cognate antigen has yet to be identified. No qualities accompany the bases; no much larger clone lies one base away. The CDR3 regions of human TCRbeta chains were analyzed by immunosequencing. The paper's processing steps were these. TCRs in the repertoires were compared against a reference library of SARS-CoV-2-specific TCRs that had been generated with the MIRA antigen-specificity platform. Breadth was defined as the fraction of unique TCRs that were SARS-CoV-2-associated. Depth was defined as the fraction of total T cells that were SARS-CoV-2-associated. Using the MIRA data, each spike-specific TCR was mapped to the spike region that the TCR reacts to and placed in a CD4 or CD8 class. Log10-transformed breadth and depth values were compared by one-way ANOVA with Sidak's multiple comparisons tests. Imported from immuneACCESS, the table was reduced by TCRdb to in-frame sequences with V and J called. These copies leave out some clones; in studies compared against another copy, an unresolved V gene accounts for under half, and the cause of the remainder is not known. For V, J and clone size, that table is used; D and trimming come from the DNA. In all, the sample holds about 150,000 clones, and approximately 93% of those were seen once. The ten largest make up roughly 1.2% of the sample.

The time point label, as the study defines it: about 28 days (+/-7) after the second vaccine dose. AZD1222 recipients given second doses at about 4 weeks or at about 12 weeks were pooled, since spike-specific TCR depth and breadth were not found to differ between the two schedules. Samples from vaccinated people were obtained from the UK trials COV001 and COV002, which included a single-blind randomized controlled phase 2/3 trial of AZD1222 (ChAdOx1 nCoV-19) in healthy adults. Trial participant PBMC samples were collected at day 0 and day 28 after the second dose for TCRbeta chain sequencing. The sample comes from a study of T cell responses to AZD1222 COVID-19 vaccine (dated by TCRdb to the early 2020s). The study in broad terms: TCR sequencing was performed for fewer than 250 trial participants, of whom some 200 were given two doses of AZD1222 and around 26 were given two doses of MenACWY control vaccine. Trial participants were enrolled by age into 18-55, 56-69 and 70-plus year subgroups, with about 150, 28 and 57 TCR-sequenced participants respectively. Overall study results and their limits: Participants were mostly white British, with more females than males. The authors suggested clonal diversity may have been underestimated. Epitopes outside the regions mutated in the B.1.351 and B.1.1.7 variants were reportedly recognized by nearly half of the unique spike-specific TCRs. The 56-69-year group was small, and its depth increase did not reach significance, likely because of low power. CD4 TCRs associated with the vaccine covered the entire spike protein, and the dominant responses were in regions 160-218 and 743-854. Because no samples from the day 14 peak response were available, repertoires could be characterized only after the peak T cell response. After two AZD1222 doses, spike-specific TCR breadth and depth were significantly higher than at day 0 and than in MenACWY recipients. Only five or six AZD1222 recipients were SARS-CoV-2 seropositive at baseline, limiting conclusions about previously exposed vaccinees.

Sequenced here: peripheral blood, sampled 28 days after the second AZD1222 dose. This TCR derives from an adult who received the AZD1222 COVID-19 vaccine.

The CDR3 protein is CASSSTGYAEAFF. The DNA sequence follows: TGTGCCAGCAGCTCGACAGGGTACGCTGAAGCTTTCTTT. This chain is built from TRBV7-9 and TRBJ1-1, and TRBD1 matches 7 of the central bases. CDR1 SEHNR and CDR2 FQNEAQ are derived from the germline V gene (reference sequence). The CDR3 has 13 amino acids, counting the end cysteine and phenylalanine. Left in the record is the CDR3 DNA by itself, 39 bases read in frame from the first base. Trimming removed 4 bases from V and 6 bases from J; the gene matches leave 5 bases unexplained. Reference TRBV7-9 and TRBJ1-1 proteins supply the regions before and after the CDR3; the full variable domain is: DTGVSQNPRHKITKRGQNVTFRCDPISEHNRLYWYRQTLGQGPEFLTYFQNEAQLEKSRLLSDRFSAERPKGSFSTLEIQRTEQGDSAMYLCASSSTGYAEAFFGQGTRLTVV.